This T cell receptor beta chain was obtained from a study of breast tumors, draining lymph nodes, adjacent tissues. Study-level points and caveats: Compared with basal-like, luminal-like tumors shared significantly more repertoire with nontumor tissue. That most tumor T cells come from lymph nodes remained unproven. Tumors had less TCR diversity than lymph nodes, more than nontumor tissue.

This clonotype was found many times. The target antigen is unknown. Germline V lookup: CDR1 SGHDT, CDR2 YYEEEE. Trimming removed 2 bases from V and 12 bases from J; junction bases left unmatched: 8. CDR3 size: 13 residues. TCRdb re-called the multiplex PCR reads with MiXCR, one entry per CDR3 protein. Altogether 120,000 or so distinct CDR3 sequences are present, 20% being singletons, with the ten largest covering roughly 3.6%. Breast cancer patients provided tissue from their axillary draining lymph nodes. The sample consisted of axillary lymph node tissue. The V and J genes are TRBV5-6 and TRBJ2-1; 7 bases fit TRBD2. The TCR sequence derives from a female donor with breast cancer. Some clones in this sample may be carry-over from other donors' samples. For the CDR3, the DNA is TGTGCCAGCAGCTTAGGGACTGGCGGGAGGCAGTTCTTC. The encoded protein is CASSLGTGGRQFF.